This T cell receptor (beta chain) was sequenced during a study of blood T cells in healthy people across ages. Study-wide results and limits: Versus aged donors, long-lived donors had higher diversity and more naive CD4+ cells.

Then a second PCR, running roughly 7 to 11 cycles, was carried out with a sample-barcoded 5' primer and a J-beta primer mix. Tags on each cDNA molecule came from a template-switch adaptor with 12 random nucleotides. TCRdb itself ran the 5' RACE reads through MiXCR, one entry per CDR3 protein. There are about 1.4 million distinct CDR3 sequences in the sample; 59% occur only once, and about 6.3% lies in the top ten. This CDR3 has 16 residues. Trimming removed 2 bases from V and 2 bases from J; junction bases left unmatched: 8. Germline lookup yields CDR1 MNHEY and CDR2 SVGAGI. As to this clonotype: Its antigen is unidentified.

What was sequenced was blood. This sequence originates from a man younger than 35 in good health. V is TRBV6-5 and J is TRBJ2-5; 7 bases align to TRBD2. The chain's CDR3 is CASSYEAGREQETQYF. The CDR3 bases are TGTGCCAGCAGTTACGAGGCAGGGAGGGAACAAGAGACCCAGTACTTC.